This T cell receptor (beta chain) was sequenced in a study of T-cell memory formation after mild COVID-19. Study observations and caveats: Cross-reactive memory apparently joined, as some responding clones appeared in pre-infection memory. The authors left the SARS-CoV-2 specificity of second-wave clones peaking on day 37 unconfirmed.

From germline, CDR1 is SGHRS and CDR2 YFSETQ. Trimming took 0 bases from V and 2 from J; bases not matched to a gene: 1. The CDR3 consists of 16 residues. Many counts were recorded for this clonotype. Its antigen remains unknown. Constant-segment primers served in 5'RACE that generated TCR alpha and TCR beta cDNA libraries bearing sample barcodes and UMIs. TCRdb reprocessed the 5' RACE reads with MiXCR, giving one entry per CDR3 protein. This sample has about 430,000 distinct CDR3 sequences, with 24% found just once. V usage is TRBV5-1 and J usage is TRBJ2-2, with 10 positions matching TRBD2. The origin of this receptor is an adult woman who had mild COVID-19 (a few samples of this study predate the infection). Cell type and time point are not known. The sequenced sample was PBMCs or a T cell subset sorted from them (not recorded which). In nucleotides, the CDR3 is TGCGCCAGCAGCTTGGGGACTAGCGGCAACACCGGGGAGCTGTTTTTT. Translating it yields CASSLGTSGNTGELFF.